This is a list of T cell receptor beta chains from one sample in a study of blood T cell repertoires in COVID-19. The protocol was immunoSEQ multiplex PCR, while the TCRdb copy is restricted to in-frame clones and leaves out a portion. The sample holds fewer than 250,000 clones, about four fifths seen once. The specimen sequenced was PBMCs or T cells enriched from blood (not recorded which). These receptors were taken from a woman between 40 and 50 years old who had been exposed to COVID-19. CDR3s include the opening cysteine and the closing phenylalanine or tryptophan. A D gene is named only where the DNA matches it firmly. For some rows the clone size is stated as once, few or many, or as a class when expanded; others skip it.

>-|TRBV2|TRBJ1-1|-
CASRGGQGTNTEAFF
TGTGCCAGCAGGGGGGGGCAGGGGACGAACACTGAAGCTTTCTTT
>-|TRBV7-2|TRBJ2-4|-
CASSLSPGGSKNIQYF
TGTGCCAGCAGTCTTAGCCCCGGAGGCAGCAAAAACATTCAGTACTTC
>TRBD2|TRBV7-6|TRBJ2-5|few
CASVELAGGEETQYF
TGTGCCAGCGTAGAGCTAGCGGGGGGTGAGGAGACCCAGTACTTC
>TRBD2|TRBV4-2|TRBJ2-3|-
CASRTSGGAGDTQYF
TGTGCCAGCAGGACTAGCGGGGGGGCCGGGGATACGCAGTATTTT
>-|TRBV11-2|TRBJ2-2|few
CASSSQGAAGELFF
TGTGCCAGCAGCTCCCAAGGGGCGGCGGGGGAGCTGTTTTTT
>TRBD1|TRBV6-1|TRBJ2-1|once
CASNQLGQSREQFF
TGTGCCAGCAATCAACTGGGACAGTCGCGCGAGCAGTTCTTC
>TRBD2|TRBV7-2|TRBJ2-1|-
CASSPLAGGLKHEQFF
TGTGCCAGCAGCCCCTTAGCGGGGGGGCTAAAGCATGAGCAGTTCTTC
>-|TRBV28|TRBJ1-4|-
CASSRGRGTNEKLFF
TGTGCCAGCAGTAGGGGCAGGGGCACTAATGAAAAACTGTTTTTT
>TRBD2|TRBV7-2|TRBJ2-3|-
CASSLGPSGSADTQYF
TGTGCCAGCAGCTTAGGGCCTAGCGGGTCCGCAGATACGCAGTATTTT
>TRBD1|TRBV5-6|TRBJ2-2|-
CASSSLPGQGTNTGELFF
TGTGCCAGCAGCTCGCTGCCGGGACAGGGGACGAACACCGGGGAGCTGTTTTTT
>-|TRBV1|TRBJ2-6|-
CTSSRGTGILPGANVLTF
TGCACCAGCAGCCGGGGAACAGGGATTCTCCCTGGGGCCAACGTCCTGACTTTC
>-|TRBV4-2|TRBJ1-4|-
CASSQGTGVEKLFF
TGTGCCAGCAGCCAAGGGACGGGGGTGGAAAAACTGTTTTTT
>-|TRBV6-5|TRBJ1-1|-
CASSYTRTSTEAFF
TGTGCCAGCAGTTACACTAGGACTAGCACTGAAGCTTTCTTT
>TRBD2|TRBV19|TRBJ2-2|-
CASSLAGGLITGELFF
TGTGCCAGTAGCCTAGCGGGGGGGTTGATTACCGGGGAGCTGTTTTTT
>-|TRBV23-1|TRBJ2-7|-
CASSHTRLRAYSYEQYF
TGCGCCAGCAGTCACACTAGGCTGAGGGCGTACTCCTACGAGCAGTACTTC
>-|TRBV27|TRBJ1-2|few
CASSQHQAGEGYTF
TGTGCCAGCAGTCAGCATCAAGCCGGGGAAGGCTACACCTTC
>TRBD1|TRBV4-2|TRBJ1-6|few
CASSRPLRTGDNSPLHF
TGTGCCAGCAGCCGCCCATTGAGGACAGGGGATAATTCACCCCTCCACTTT
>TRBD2|TRBV4-3|TRBJ2-1|-
CASSSWTSGGPLDYNEQFF
TGCGCCAGCAGCTCTTGGACTAGCGGGGGGCCCTTAGACTACAATGAGCAGTTCTTC
>TRBD2|TRBV7-6|TRBJ2-5|few
CASSPLGLAGGTTQYF
TGTGCCAGCAGCCCCCTTGGGTTAGCGGGGGGGACCACCCAGTACTTC
>TRBD1|TRBV7-9|TRBJ1-1|-
CASTPGTGRKENTEAFF
TGTGCCAGCACCCCTGGGACAGGACGTAAAGAGAACACTGAAGCTTTCTTT
>TRBD2|TRBV3-1/TRBV3-2|TRBJ2-2|-
CASSQGLAGTTGTGELFF
TGTGCCAGCAGCCAGGGACTAGCGGGGACTACGGGCACCGGGGAGCTGTTTTTT
>TRBD2|TRBV4-1|TRBJ2-7|-
CASSQGRIAGGRIQHEQYF
TGCGCCAGCAGCCAAGGAAGAATAGCGGGGGGGCGTATTCAACACGAGCAGTACTTC
>TRBD1|TRBV6-4|TRBJ1-1|-
CASSDSTGENTEAFF
TGTGCCAGCAGTGACTCGACAGGGGAGAACACTGAAGCTTTCTTT
>-|TRBV19|TRBJ2-3|-
CASKQGPSTDTQYF
TGTGCCAGTAAGCAGGGCCCAAGCACAGATACGCAGTATTTT
>-|TRBV19|TRBJ1-2|-
CASSNTDNYGYTF
TGTGCCAGTAGTAACACAGACAACTATGGCTACACCTTC
>TRBD2|TRBV27|TRBJ2-1|once
CASGLAGDHNEQFF
TGTGCCAGCGGGCTAGCGGGGGATCACAATGAGCAGTTCTTC
>-|TRBV4-2|TRBJ1-5|few
CASSQDRGGMTGGSQPQHF
TGTGCCAGCAGCCAAGATCGGGGGGGCATGACCGGAGGTAGTCAGCCCCAGCATTTT
>-|TRBV11-2|TRBJ1-1|-
CASSLDSDTEAFF
TGTGCCAGCAGCTTAGATTCGGACACTGAAGCTTTCTTT
>TRBD1|TRBV10-1|TRBJ1-2|-
CASTTTWGQGARGYGYTF
TGCGCCAGCACCACAACATGGGGACAGGGGGCGCGAGGCTATGGCTACACCTTC
>TRBD1|TRBV4-1|TRBJ2-2|-
CASSTFRTGSTGELFF
TGCGCCAGCAGCACCTTCCGGACAGGGTCCACCGGGGAGCTGTTTTTT
>TRBD1|TRBV7-3|TRBJ2-4|-
CASSRDRGNIQYF
TGTGCCAGCAGCCGAGACAGGGGAAACATTCAGTACTTC
>-|TRBV19|TRBJ2-3|-
CASSIVPSPSTDTQYF
TGTGCCAGTAGTATAGTTCCTAGCCCTAGCACAGATACGCAGTATTTT
>-|TRBV5-1|TRBJ1-4|-
CASSLNGVGGEKLFF
TGCGCCAGCAGCTTGAACGGGGTGGGTGGTGAAAAACTGTTTTTT
>-|TRBV29-1|TRBJ2-1|-
CSVGEGHEEQFF
TGCAGCGTTGGAGAAGGACATGAGGAGCAGTTCTTC
>-|TRBV7-9|TRBJ1-2|few
CASSPGYNYGYTF
TGTGCCAGCAGCCCAGGATACAACTATGGCTACACCTTC